Reported below is one T cell receptor (beta chain). The source of the sample is a study of identical twins. TCRdb reprocessed the 5' RACE reads with MiXCR, giving one entry per CDR3 protein. In the table there are roughly 770,000 distinct CDR3 sequences, 18% of which are singletons. The CDR3 sequence is 15 residues long. Germline assignment: CDR1 LGHNA and CDR2 YSLEER. V lost 0 bases, J lost 1 base, and 10 bases lay in between. These data were also filed under a second study, of T cells expressing NK-cell markers.

This rearrangement joins TRBV4-3 to TRBJ2-7; D ambiguous. This clonotype was sampled from a woman in her late teens or twenties in good health. Source material: PBMCs. The CDR3 DNA reads TGCGCCAGCAGCCAAGAAGCCGCCGAGTCCTACGAGCAGTACTTC. Its protein is CASSQEAAESYEQYF.